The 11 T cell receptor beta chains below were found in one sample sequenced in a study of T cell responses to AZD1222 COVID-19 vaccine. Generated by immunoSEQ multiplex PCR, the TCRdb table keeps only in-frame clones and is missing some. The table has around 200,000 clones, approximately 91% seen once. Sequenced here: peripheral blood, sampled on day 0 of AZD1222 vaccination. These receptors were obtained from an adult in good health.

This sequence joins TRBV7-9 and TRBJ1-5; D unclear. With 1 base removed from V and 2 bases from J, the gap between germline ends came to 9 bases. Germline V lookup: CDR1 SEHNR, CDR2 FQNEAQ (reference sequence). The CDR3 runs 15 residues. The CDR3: CASSLGWTGNQPQHF. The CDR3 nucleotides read TGTGCCAGCAGCTTAGGTTGGACGGGCAATCAGCCCCAGCATTTT.

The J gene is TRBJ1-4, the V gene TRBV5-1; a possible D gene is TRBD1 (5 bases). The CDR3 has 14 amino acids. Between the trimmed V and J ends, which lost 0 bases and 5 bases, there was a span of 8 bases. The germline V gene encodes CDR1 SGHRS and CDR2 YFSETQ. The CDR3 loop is CASSLAGTNEKLFF. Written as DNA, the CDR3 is TGCGCCAGCAGCTTGGCAGGGACGAATGAAAAACTGTTTTTT.

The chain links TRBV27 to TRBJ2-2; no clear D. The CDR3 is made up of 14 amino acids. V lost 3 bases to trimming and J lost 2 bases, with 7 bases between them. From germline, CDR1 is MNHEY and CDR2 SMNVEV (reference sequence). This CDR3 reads CASSFSINTGELFF. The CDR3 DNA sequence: TGTGCCAGCAGTTTTTCTATCAACACCGGGGAGCTGTTTTTT.

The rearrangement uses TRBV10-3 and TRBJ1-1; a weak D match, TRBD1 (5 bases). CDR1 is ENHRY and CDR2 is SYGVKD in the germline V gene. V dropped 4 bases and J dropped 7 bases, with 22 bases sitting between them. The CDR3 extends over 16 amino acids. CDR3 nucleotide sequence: TGTGCCATCAGTGCATCGGTGGGGGGATGGGGGGTTGAAGCTTTCTTT. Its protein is CAISASVGGWGVEAFF.

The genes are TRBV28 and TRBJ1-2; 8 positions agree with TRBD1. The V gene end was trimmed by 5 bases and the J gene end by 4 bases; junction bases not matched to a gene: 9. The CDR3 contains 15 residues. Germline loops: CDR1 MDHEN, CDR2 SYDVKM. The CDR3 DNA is TGTGCCAGCAGTCCTACCGACAGGGGCAGCTATGGCTACACCTTC. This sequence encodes CASSPTDRGSYGYTF.

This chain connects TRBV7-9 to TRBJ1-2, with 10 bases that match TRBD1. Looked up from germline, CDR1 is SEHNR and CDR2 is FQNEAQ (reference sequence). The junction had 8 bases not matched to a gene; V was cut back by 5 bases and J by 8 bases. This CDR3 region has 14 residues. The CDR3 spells CASSVPGQGLGYTF. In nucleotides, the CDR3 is TGTGCCAGCAGCGTACCGGGACAGGGGCTCGGCTACACCTTC.

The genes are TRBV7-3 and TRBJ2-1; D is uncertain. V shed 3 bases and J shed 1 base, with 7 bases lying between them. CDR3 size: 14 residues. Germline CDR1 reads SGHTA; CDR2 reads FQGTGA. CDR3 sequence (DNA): TGTGCCAGCAGCTTGAGTGGGTCCTACAATGAGCAGTTCTTC. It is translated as CASSLSGSYNEQFF.

CDR3 sequence reads: CASTDRDQGEKLFF. In DNA form, the CDR3 reads TGTGCCAGTACCGACAGGGATCAGGGAGAAAAACTGTTTTTT. The genes are TRBV19 and TRBJ1-4; 7 positions match TRBD1. V shed 7 bases and J 8 bases; nucleotides not matched to a gene: 10. The CDR3 loop spans 14 amino acids. Germline CDR1 is LNHDA and CDR2 is SQIVND (reference sequence).

CDR3 nucleotides: TGCGCCAGCAGTATAAGAAATGAGCAGTTCTTC. Translating gives CASSIRNEQFF. The chain employs TRBV10-1 and TRBJ2-1; D not resolved. This CDR3 comprises 11 residues. The V end was cut by 5 bases, the J end by 7 bases, with 6 bases between. Germline V CDR1 and CDR2: WNHNN, SYGVQD (reference sequence).

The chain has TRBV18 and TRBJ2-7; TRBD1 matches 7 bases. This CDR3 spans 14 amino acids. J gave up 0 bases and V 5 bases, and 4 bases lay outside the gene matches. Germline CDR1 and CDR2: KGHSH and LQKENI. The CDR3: CASSIGTDSYEQYF. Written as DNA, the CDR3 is TGTGCCAGCTCAATCGGGACAGACTCCTACGAGCAGTACTTC.

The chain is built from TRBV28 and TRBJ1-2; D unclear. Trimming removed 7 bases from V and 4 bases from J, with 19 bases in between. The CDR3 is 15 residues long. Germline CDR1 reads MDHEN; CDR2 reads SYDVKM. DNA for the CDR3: TGTGCCAGCACCTGGATCAAGGGTTCGGGCTATGGCTACACCTTC. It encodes CASTWIKGSGYGYTF.